These 32 T cell receptor beta chains came from one sample sequenced in a study of neurological immune-mediated disorders. TCRdb independently ran MiXCR on the 5' RACE reads; one entry per CDR3 protein. The sample lists 50,000 to 60,000 distinct CDR3 sequences; 3% to 4% were seen once. Specimen: CD4+ T cells from blood. The receptors stem from a woman aged 40-49 years with multiple sclerosis.

This clonotype was observed many times. The rearrangement joins TRBV5-1 to TRBJ2-5; TRBD2 matches 10 bases. The V segment lost 0 bases and the J segment 5 bases; nucleotides outside the gene matches: 4. CDR1 SGHRS and CDR2 YFSETQ come from the germline V gene. The CDR3 runs to 15 residues. The CDR3 protein is CASSLDGTSEETQYF. CDR3 DNA sequence: TGCGCCAGCAGCTTGGACGGGACTAGCGAGGAGACCCAGTACTTC.

This clonotype was observed at least ten times. The rearrangement uses TRBV20-1 and TRBJ2-3; no reliable D call. V was cut by 0 bases and J by 7 bases, with 11 bases left in between. Germline V CDR1 and CDR2: DFQATT, SNEGSKA (reference sequence). The CDR3 length is 13 residues. The CDR3 loop reads CSARDPVGNTQYF. CDR3 in DNA: TGCAGTGCTAGAGACCCCGTAGGAAATACGCAGTATTTT.

This clonotype was found many times. The chain recombines TRBV7-9 with TRBJ2-5; D unclear. Germline V gene lookup returns CDR1 SEHNR and CDR2 FQNEAQ (reference sequence). Trimming removed 5 bases from V and 5 bases from J, with 12 bases in between. CDR3 length equals 13 residues. The CDR3 protein is CASSLEVRETQYF. The CDR3 DNA is TGTGCCAGCAGCCTAGAGGTCAGGGAGACCCAGTACTTC.

Ten or more counts support this clonotype. The chain carries TRBV7-9 and TRBJ2-5; no firm D call. Germline values: CDR1 SEHNR, CDR2 FQNEAQ (reference sequence). V shed 6 bases and J shed 2 bases, with 13 bases lying between them. This CDR3 has 14 amino acids. CDR3 region: CASSYDGIQETQYF. The DNA of the CDR3 is TGTGCCAGCAGTTATGACGGAATTCAAGAGACCCAGTACTTC.

This clonotype appeared many times. The rearrangement links TRBV4-1 to TRBJ1-2; D perhaps matches TRBD1 (5 bases). CDR1 and CDR2 (germline): MGHRA, YSYEKL. The ends were cut back, 0 bases at V and 3 bases at J, with 5 bases in the middle. The length of the CDR3 is 13 residues. In nucleotides, the CDR3 is TGCGCCAGCAGCCAAGACAGGGACTATGGCTACACCTTC. Translating gives CASSQDRDYGYTF.

This clonotype showed up many times. The chain has TRBV29-1 and TRBJ1-1; a weak D match, TRBD1 (5 bases). The CDR3 consists of 15 residues. The V gene lost 4 bases and the J gene lost 0 bases, with 15 bases spanning the gap. Germline V gene lookup returns CDR1 SQVTM and CDR2 ANQGSEA. CDR3 nucleotide sequence: TGCAGCGTTGGGCCAGGGTGGGCTATGAACACTGAAGCTTTCTTT. It yields the protein CSVGPGWAMNTEAFF.

This clonotype was observed at least ten times. This chain uses TRBV11-2 with TRBJ1-1; D possibly corresponds to TRBD1 (5 bases). Looked up from germline, CDR1 is SGHAT and CDR2 is FQNNGV. V was trimmed by 1 base and J by 6 bases, leaving 9 bases between them. The CDR3 contains 13 residues. In nucleotides, the CDR3 is TGTGCCAGCAGCTTAGGGCAGGGTTCTGAAGCTTTCTTT. Its protein product is CASSLGQGSEAFF.

This clonotype showed up many times. V usage is TRBV4-1 and J usage is TRBJ1-5; D is unclear. The CDR3 is made up of 14 amino acids. The V gene's germline CDR1 is MGHRA and CDR2 YSYEKL. Deletions cut 2 bases from V and 0 bases from J, with 5 bases between. CDR3 nucleotides: TGCGCCAGCAGCCAACAATATAGCAATCAGCCCCAGCATTTT. Its protein is CASSQQYSNQPQHF.

This clonotype was recorded many times. The rearrangement joins TRBV20-1 to TRBJ1-1, with D uncertain. The CDR3 totals 12 residues. Germline V CDR1 and CDR2: DFQATT, SNEGSKA (reference sequence). Between the trimmed V and J ends, which lost 5 bases and 1 base, there was a span of 8 bases. The CDR3 nucleotides read TGCAGTGCTGGGAGGAGGAACACTGAAGCTTTCTTT. Residues: CSAGRRNTEAFF.

At least ten counts were recorded for this clonotype. The rearrangement links TRBV10-3 to TRBJ1-5; a possible D gene is TRBD1 (5 bases). Germline V gives CDR1 ENHRY, CDR2 SYGVKD. The V end was cut by 6 bases, the J end by 2 bases, with 11 bases between. This CDR3 has 14 amino acids. DNA for the CDR3: TGTGCCATCAGCGCCCAAGGGGGCAATCAGCCCCAGCATTTT. This sequence encodes CAISAQGGNQPQHF.

This clonotype was seen many times. The chain uses TRBV5-1 and TRBJ1-1; D is unclear. The length of the CDR3 is 12 residues. V lost 1 base, J lost 3 bases, and 4 bases lay in between. Looked up from germline, CDR1 is SGHRS and CDR2 is YFSETQ. The chain's CDR3 is CASSLRDTEAFF. The CDR3 DNA reads TGCGCCAGCAGCTTGCGGGACACTGAAGCTTTCTTT.

This rearrangement joins TRBV5-1 to TRBJ2-7; D might be TRBD1 (6 bases). This CDR3 is built from 16 residues. Germline V CDR1 and CDR2: SGHRS, YFSETQ. Trimming cost V 0 bases and J 12 bases, with 25 bases left between them. The CDR3 sequence is CASSLAGPGAGTRGYF. Here the CDR3 DNA reads TGCGCCAGCAGCTTGGCCGGCCCAGGGGCGGGTACGAGAGGGTACTTC.

This clonotype was recorded at least ten times. V is TRBV6-1 and J is TRBJ1-5, with a tentative D call TRBD1 (6 bases). V was cut by 2 bases and J by 0 bases, with 11 bases left in between. CDR3 length: 16 amino acids. Germline values: CDR1 MNHNS, CDR2 SASEGT. CDR3 sequence (DNA): TGTGCCAGCAGTGAACCAGGGGCCGCTAGCAATCAGCCCCAGCATTTT. It codes for CASSEPGAASNQPQHF.

This clonotype was recorded many times. The chain combines TRBV11-2 with TRBJ1-1; 10 nucleotides agree with TRBD1. Germline values: CDR1 SGHAT, CDR2 FQNNGV. The CDR3 covers 15 residues. V trimming: 0 bases; J trimming: 11 bases; junction bases outside the gene matches: 9. CDR3 sequence reads: CASSLETGGAKRAFF. In nucleotides, the CDR3 is TGTGCCAGCAGCTTAGAGACAGGGGGCGCGAAAAGGGCTTTCTTT. The whole variable domain, filled in from reference TRBV11-2 and TRBJ1-1, reads EAGVAQSPRYKIIEKRQSVAFWCNPISGHATLYWYQQILGQGPKLLIQFQNNGVVDDSQLPKDRFSAERLKGVDSTLKIQPAKLEDSAVYLCASSLETGGAKRAFFGQGTRLTVV.

The gene calls are TRBV9 and TRBJ2-3, with 8 positions matching TRBD2. CDR1 SGDLS and CDR2 YYNGEE come from the germline V gene. This CDR3 has 16 residues. Losses at the gene ends were 0 bases for V and 1 base for J; bases not matched to a gene: 4. The CDR3 spells CASSVDGSGGTDTQYF. CDR3 DNA sequence: TGTGCCAGCAGCGTAGATGGTAGCGGGGGCACAGATACGCAGTATTTT.

This clonotype was seen repeatedly, ten times or more. V gene TRBV6-6 combines with J gene TRBJ1-2; D is ambiguous. With 4 bases removed from V and 2 bases from J, the gap between germline ends came to 8 bases. CDR3 length equals 13 residues. The germline V gene has CDR1 MNHNY and CDR2 SVGAGI (reference sequence). In DNA, the CDR3 is TGTGCCAGCAGTTCGGACGTCAACTATGGCTACACCTTC. Residues: CASSSDVNYGYTF.

This clonotype was observed many times. The chain recombines TRBV3-1 with TRBJ2-7; TRBD1 is a possible D gene (5 bases). The germline V gene encodes CDR1 LGHDT and CDR2 YNNKEL (reference sequence). Trimming took off 4 bases at V and 2 bases at J, with 12 bases between the two ends. The CDR3 is made up of 14 amino acids. The CDR3 spells CASSLGATTYEQYF. CDR3 nucleotides: TGTGCCAGCAGCCTAGGGGCGACCACCTACGAGCAGTACTTC.

This clonotype was seen many times. J is TRBJ2-1 and V is TRBV11-2; a weak D match, TRBD2 (6 bases). Looked up from germline, CDR1 is SGHAT and CDR2 is FQNNGV. The CDR3 sequence is 13 residues long. Deletions cut 3 bases from V and 7 bases from J, with 10 bases between. The chain's CDR3 is CASSFGGANEQFF. The CDR3 bases are TGTGCCAGCAGCTTCGGAGGGGCGAATGAGCAGTTCTTC.

This clonotype was observed at least ten times. The chain has TRBV5-1 and TRBJ2-1; tentatively, D is TRBD2 (5 bases). Trimming removed 0 bases at V and 9 bases at J, with 10 bases between. The germline CDR1 and CDR2 sequences are SGHRS and YFSETQ. There are 13 residues in the CDR3. The CDR3 DNA is TGCGCCAGCAGCTTGGTTCCCAGCGGTGAGCAGTTCTTC. Amino acids: CASSLVPSGEQFF.

At least ten counts were recorded for this clonotype. This chain connects TRBV20-1 to TRBJ2-4; D gene ambiguous. Per the germline V gene, CDR1 is DFQATT and CDR2 is SNEGSKA (reference sequence). V was trimmed by 0 bases and J by 13 bases, leaving 16 bases between them. The length of the CDR3 is 13 residues. CDR3 sequence: CSAREAVLHLQYF. CDR3 nucleotides: TGCAGTGCTAGAGAGGCGGTGTTACACCTCCAGTACTTC.

The table lists this clonotype with many counts. The chain joins TRBV14 to TRBJ1-2; no firm D call. V was trimmed by 0 bases and J by 7 bases, leaving 21 bases between them. The CDR3 loop spans 17 amino acids. Germline lookup yields CDR1 SGHDN and CDR2 FVKESK. The CDR3: CASSQDHHPQRLGGYTF. The CDR3 region has the DNA TGTGCCAGCAGCCAAGATCACCACCCGCAAAGGCTGGGTGGCTACACCTTC.

This clonotype showed up many times. This chain joins TRBV20-1 and TRBJ2-7; D assignment may be TRBD1 or TRBD2 (6 bases each). V shed 2 bases and J shed 6 bases, with 14 bases lying between them. The germline V gene encodes CDR1 DFQATT and CDR2 SNEGSKA (reference sequence). There are 13 residues in the CDR3. The CDR3 reads CSARRGPASEQYF. DNA of the CDR3: TGCAGTGCTAGACGGGGGCCAGCTAGCGAGCAGTACTTC.

The table lists this clonotype with many counts. The rearrangement uses TRBV9 and TRBJ2-1; D uncertain. CDR1 is SGDLS, CDR2 YYNGEE, per germline. V lost 0 bases to trimming and J lost 4 bases, with 11 bases between them. This CDR3 is built from 15 residues. Written as DNA, the CDR3 is TGTGCCAGCAGCGTAGATGGCGTTAGTTACAATGAGCAGTTCTTC. Protein: CASSVDGVSYNEQFF. Together with reference TRBV9 and TRBJ2-1, the CDR3 gives the full variable domain: DSGVTQTPKHLITATGQRVTLRCSPRSGDLSVYWYQQSLDQGLQFLIQYYNGEERAKGNILERFSAQQFPDLHSELNLSSLELGDSALYFCASSVDGVSYNEQFFGPGTRLTVL.

This clonotype was observed many times. This sequence joins TRBV6-6 and TRBJ1-2, with 7 bases fitting TRBD1. Germline V gene lookup returns CDR1 MNHNY and CDR2 SVGAGI (reference sequence). The CDR3 has 13 amino acids. The ends lost 5 bases at V and 2 bases at J; junction bases unmatched: 2. In DNA form, the CDR3 reads TGTGCCAGCAGTGGACAGGTCAACTATGGCTACACCTTC. This translates into CASSGQVNYGYTF.

This clonotype was counted many times. The gene calls are TRBV5-1 and TRBJ2-3, with 7 bases identical to TRBD2. Germline-derived CDR1 and CDR2 are SGHRS and YFSETQ. V lost 7 bases to trimming and J lost 3 bases; unmatched junction nucleotides: 14. The length of the CDR3 is 16 residues. The CDR3 sequence: CASWPGRGSSTDTQYF. DNA for the CDR3: TGCGCCAGCTGGCCGGGGCGGGGGAGCTCTACAGATACGCAGTATTTT.

This clonotype was detected ten times or more. The chain links TRBV6-5 to TRBJ2-7; TRBD1 matches at 7 bases. The CDR3 has 16 residues. Germline trimming cut 0 bases from V and 3 bases from J; bases unmatched to any gene: 8. CDR1 MNHEY and CDR2 SVGAGI come from the germline V gene. In DNA, the CDR3 is TGTGCCAGCAGTTACTCGATCCCAGGGGGAGTCTACGAGCAGTACTTC. Protein product: CASSYSIPGGVYEQYF.

This clonotype was seen ten or more times. The rearrangement joins TRBV5-1 to TRBJ2-1; tentatively, D is TRBD1 (5 bases). Germline V gene lookup returns CDR1 SGHRS and CDR2 YFSETQ. The CDR3 runs 11 residues. V dropped 0 bases and J dropped 10 bases, with 5 bases sitting between them. The CDR3 nucleotides are TGCGCCAGCAGCTTGGGGGGCGAGCAGTTCTTC. Its protein is CASSLGGEQFF.

This clonotype appeared many times. The rearrangement links TRBV2 to TRBJ2-3; 7 bases match TRBD2. Per germline, CDR1 SNHLY and CDR2 FYNNEI. The CDR3 is 13 residues long. V lost 6 bases, J lost 3 bases, and 3 bases stayed unmatched. CDR3 nucleotide sequence: TGTGCCAGCAGAGACGGGGGGACAGATACGCAGTATTTT. Its protein product is CASRDGGTDTQYF. Full variable domain (remainder filled in from reference TRBV2 and TRBJ2-3): EPEVTQTPSHQVTQMGQEVILRCVPISNHLYFYWYRQILGQKVEFLVSFYNNEISEKSEIFDDQFSVERPDGSNFTLKIRSTKLEDSAMYFCASRDGGTDTQYFGPGTRLTVL.

This clonotype was picked up many times. This CDR3 reads CASSPLQTPEPETQYF. In DNA, the CDR3 is TGTGCCAGCAGCCCCCTCCAAACTCCCGAGCCAGAGACCCAGTACTTC. The rearrangement links TRBV4-2 to TRBJ2-5; D gene ambiguous. Trimming pared 4 bases from V and 4 bases from J, leaving 19 bases between. In germline, CDR1 is LGHNA, CDR2 YNFKEQ. This CDR3 is 16 amino acids long.

This clonotype was seen ten or more times. The chain combines TRBV11-2 with TRBJ2-7, with D uncertain. This CDR3 contains 12 residues. With 2 bases removed from V and 6 bases from J, the gap between germline ends came to 8 bases. Looked up from germline, CDR1 is SGHAT and CDR2 is FQNNGV. CDR3 sequence: CASSLLSTEQYF. The DNA for the CDR3 is TGTGCCAGCAGCTTACTGTCGACCGAGCAGTACTTC.

The chain joins TRBV5-6 to TRBJ2-4, with 12 bases aligning to TRBD1. CDR1 SGHDT and CDR2 YYEEEE come from the germline V gene. Unmatched junction bases numbered 1, after V lost 3 bases and J lost 6 bases. The CDR3 covers 14 residues. CDR3 amino acids: CASSSGQGANIQYF. For the CDR3, the DNA is TGTGCCAGCAGCTCGGGACAGGGGGCAAACATTCAGTACTTC.

This clonotype showed up many times. V is TRBV28 and J is TRBJ2-7, with 8 bases fitting TRBD1. The germline CDR1 and CDR2 sequences are MDHEN and SYDVKM. The CDR3 is made up of 15 amino acids. The J segment lost 1 base and the V segment lost 4 bases, leaving 6 bases of the junction unmatched. As DNA, the CDR3 is TGTGCCAGCAGTTCGGTGCGGGACAGGTCCTACGAGCAGTACTTC. It encodes CASSSVRDRSYEQYF.